The entry that follows covers one TCR beta chain sequence. The data derive from a study of PD-L1 blockade in urothelial cancer. Study details: Patients took up atezolizumab in about 2014 at 1,200 mg intravenously every 3 weeks. Patients arrived having already received 0 to 3 prior chemotherapy regimens. Median T cell yield from blood was fewer than 150,000.

The CDR3 loop spans 15 amino acids. Germline values: CDR1 MNHEY, CDR2 SVGAGI. Losses at the gene ends were 0 bases for V and 4 bases for J; bases not matched to a gene: 3. The method was immunoSEQ multiplex PCR; TCRdb's version includes in-frame clones alone and lacks a portion of them. The table has about 100,000 clones, about nine tenths seen once. This clonotype was sampled from an elderly woman with urothelial cancer. This sample comprised PBMCs, obtained around atezolizumab (anti-PD-L1) treatment. The chain employs TRBV6-5 and TRBJ1-5; 7 nucleotides line up with TRBD1. CDR3 amino acids: CASSYSGDRNQPQHF. The CDR3 DNA sequence: TGTGCCAGCAGTTACTCGGGGGACAGAAATCAGCCCCAGCATTTT.